The rows below give T cell receptor beta chains drawn from one sample of a study of long-term antiretroviral therapy in people with HIV. Repertoires were generated with immunoSEQ multiplex PCR, while TCRdb's copy carries only in-frame clones and drops some. The sample holds approximately 16,000 clones, approximately 84% seen once. The sample was unsorted PBMCs, taken 0.5 years after starting antiretroviral therapy. These receptors all stem from a middle-aged woman with HIV. The CDR3 runs from the conserved cysteine through the conserved F or W. The D gene is left open where the match is weak. Some rows have no size entry. The others give once, few or many, or a class for an expanded clone.

>TRBJ2-6|-|TRBV7-9|-
TGTGCCAGCAGCTCGCTTGGGGGACACTCTCAGGCAGGGGCCAACGTCCTGACTTTC
CASSSLGGHSQAGANVLTF
>TRBJ2-5|TRBD1|TRBV6-1|-
TGTGCCAGCAGTAGCGGGACAGGGGGGGAGACCCAGTACTTC
CASSSGTGGETQYF
>TRBJ2-1|TRBD2|TRBV30|-
TGTGCCTGGAGTGGCGATATAGCGGGGAGCTCCTACAATGAGCAGTTCTTC
CAWSGDIAGSSYNEQFF
>TRBJ2-1|TRBD2|TRBV15|-
TGTGCCACCAGCTTAGCGGGAGGGACCTACAATGAGCAGTTCTTC
CATSLAGGTYNEQFF
>TRBJ2-3|-|TRBV7-9|-
TGTGCCAGCAGCAAACCTAGGAGCACAGATACGCAGTATTTT
CASSKPRSTDTQYF
>TRBJ2-5|-|TRBV7-6|-
TGTGCCAGCAGCTTATTCCTAGGACAGTTTAAAGAGACCCAGTACTTC
CASSLFLGQFKETQYF
>TRBJ2-1|TRBD2|TRBV28|-
TGTGCCAGCAGCCCACTAGCGGGAGATTCGAATGAGCAGTTCTTC
CASSPLAGDSNEQFF
>TRBJ2-2|-|TRBV19|-
TGTGCCAGTAAATACGGGAGCACCGGGGAGCTGTTTTTT
CASKYGSTGELFF
>TRBJ2-7|TRBD2|TRBV15|once
TGTGCCACCTCGATAGCGGGAGGGCCCTCCTACGAGCAGTACTTC
CATSIAGGPSYEQYF
>TRBJ1-2|-|TRBV14|-
TGTGCCAGCAGCCAAGAAAGGCGAGTGGGCGGCTACACCTTC
CASSQERRVGGYTF
>TRBJ2-5|TRBD1|TRBV29-1|-
TGCAGCGTTGGGGGACAGGGGGGGACCCAGTACTTC
CSVGGQGGTQYF
>TRBJ2-1|-|TRBV29-1|-
TGCAGCGTGGCAAAGGACAGTTACAATGAGCAGTTCTTC
CSVAKDSYNEQFF
>TRBJ2-3|TRBD2|TRBV27|-
TGTGCCAGCAGTTGGGCGGCGGGAGGTACAGATACGCAGTATTTT
CASSWAAGGTDTQYF
>TRBJ2-7|TRBD2|TRBV7-9|-
TGTGCCAGCAGCCTCCGGGAAACTAGCGGAAACACCTACGAGCAGTACTTC
CASSLRETSGNTYEQYF
>TRBJ2-5|-|TRBV5-1|few
TGCGCCAGCAGCTTGGGCAGTCAAGAGACCCAGTACTTC
CASSLGSQETQYF
>TRBJ2-3|TRBD2|TRBV7-9|-
TGTGCCAGCAGCTTAGAGAGCGGGAGTACAGATACGCAGTATTTT
CASSLESGSTDTQYF
>TRBJ1-5|TRBD1|TRBV5-8|once
TGTGCCAGCAGCTTGGTCCGGGACAGCTATAGCAATCAGCCCCAGCATTTT
CASSLVRDSYSNQPQHF
>TRBJ2-7|TRBD2|TRBV28|-
TGTGCCAGCAGTTTAGGGAGGGAACGAGCCTACTTC
CASSLGRERAYF
>TRBJ2-7|TRBD2|TRBV7-9|once
TGTGCCAGCAGCCCCTACCCCCGTTCTGATGGACTAGCAAACGAGCAGTACTTC
CASSPYPRSDGLANEQYF
>TRBJ2-2|TRBD2|TRBV11-2|-
TGTGCCAGCAGCTTCTTTAGCGGGACAGGGGAGCTGTTTTTT
CASSFFSGTGELFF
>TRBJ1-2|-|TRBV18|few
TGTGCCAGCTCACCACAAGCAGAAAACTATGGCTACACCTTC
CASSPQAENYGYTF
>TRBJ2-3|TRBD2|TRBV6-6|-
TGTGCCAGCAGTCGACGGACTAGTACCACAGATACGCAGTATTTT
CASSRRTSTTDTQYF
>TRBJ2-3|-|TRBV29-1|-
TGCAGCGTTGAGTCGGGGTATACGCAGTATTTT
CSVESGYTQYF
>TRBJ2-7|-|TRBV10-3|-
TGTGCCATCAGTGAATTAGACCCCAACTCCTACGAGCAGTACTTC
CAISELDPNSYEQYF
>TRBJ2-7|TRBD1|TRBV10-1|-
TGCGCCAACAGTGATCCGGGACAGAGCCTCCATCCCTACGAGCAGTACTTC
CANSDPGQSLHPYEQYF
>TRBJ2-1|-|TRBV7-9|-
TGTGCCAGCAGCTTAGGGGGACCTGCTAATGAGCAGTTCTTC
CASSLGGPANEQFF
>TRBJ2-5|-|TRBV2|-
TGTGCCAGCAGTAGGGCATTAGAGACCCAGTACTTC
CASSRALETQYF
>TRBJ1-3|TRBD1|TRBV7-3|-
TGTGCCAGCAGCTTCGGGACAGACTCTGGAAACACCATATATTTT
CASSFGTDSGNTIYF
>TRBJ1-4|-|TRBV19|few
TGTGCCAGTAGACTAGTTAATGAAAAACTGTTTTTT
CASRLVNEKLFF
>TRBJ1-4|-|TRBV2|-
TGTGCCAGCAGTGACGGGGAGGGGCGGCGGAAACTGTTTTTT
CASSDGEGRRKLFF
>TRBJ1-1|-|TRBV7-9|-
TGTGCCAGCAGCGTAGGTTGGACTGAAGCTTTCTTT
CASSVGWTEAFF
>TRBJ2-5|-|TRBV7-2|-
TGTGCCAGCAGTTGGAACCAAGGACCCCAAGAGACCCAGTACTTC
CASSWNQGPQETQYF
>TRBJ2-7|-|TRBV6-1|-
TGTGCCAGCAGTGTGGGGGAGCCCTACGAGCAGTACTTC
CASSVGEPYEQYF